The 5 T cell receptor beta chains reported below all come from one sample, sequenced in a study of PD-1 blockade in classical Hodgkin lymphoma. Time point meaning: newly diagnosed, previously untreated cHL patient sample. Some clones are missing from TCRdb's copy, which holds only in-frame ones; the method was immunoSEQ multiplex PCR. Of tens of thousands of clones listed, roughly 92% are singletons. The sample comprised peripheral blood mononuclear cells (PBMCs). The receptors derive from a human donor with classical Hodgkin lymphoma.

The genes are TRBV5-4 and TRBJ2-7; possibly TRBD1 for D (5 bases). Deletions cut 0 bases from V and 2 bases from J, with 12 bases between. This CDR3 contains 15 residues. Germline CDR1 is SGHNT and CDR2 is YYREEE (reference sequence). CDR3 protein: CASSLAGQVTYEQYF. For the CDR3, the DNA is TGTGCCAGCAGCTTGGCTGGACAAGTAACCTACGAGCAGTACTTC.

The V and J genes are TRBV28 and TRBJ2-7; D possibly uses TRBD1 or TRBD2 (5 bases each). The CDR3 loop spans 14 amino acids. Germline V gene data show CDR1 as MDHEN and CDR2 as SYDVKM. V shed 2 bases and J shed 0 bases, with 8 bases lying between them. In DNA, the CDR3 is TGTGCCAGCAGTTTAGGGACCTTCTCCTACGAGCAGTACTTC. Residues: CASSLGTFSYEQYF.

This chain joins TRBV11-2 and TRBJ1-1; D unclear. From germline, CDR1 is SGHAT and CDR2 FQNNGV. This CDR3 contains 13 residues. The V end lost 1 base, the J end lost 1 base, and 4 bases lay between the germline ends. CDR3 sequence reads: CASSLGWNTEAFF. The CDR3 DNA sequence: TGTGCCAGCAGCTTAGGTTGGAACACTGAAGCTTTCTTT.

The chain combines TRBV29-1 with TRBJ1-1, with no clear D. This CDR3 is 14 amino acids long. The germline V gene encodes CDR1 SQVTM and CDR2 ANQGSEA. V lost 4 bases to trimming and J lost 1 base, with 13 bases between them. The CDR3 DNA reads TGCAGCGTTGCCCGTCAGGACCCGAACACTGAAGCTTTCTTT. The encoded protein is CSVARQDPNTEAFF. Variable domain in full (rest from reference TRBV29-1 and TRBJ1-1): SAVISQKPSRDICQRGTSLTIQCQVDSQVTMMFWYRQQPGQSLTLIATANQGSEATYESGFVIDKFPISRPNLTFSTLTVSNMSPEDSSIYLCSVARQDPNTEAFFGQGTRLTVV.

Points on this clone: The sample has other DNA sequences that encode this CDR3 too. The chain couples TRBV25-1 to TRBJ2-7; D call uncertain. The V gene lost 1 base and the J gene lost 0 bases, with 10 bases spanning the gap. Germline loops: CDR1 MGHDK, CDR2 SYGVNS. CDR3 length: 15 residues. CDR3 protein: CASSEFGRHSYEQYF. CDR3 DNA: TGTGCCAGCAGTGAATTTGGGCGCCACTCCTACGAGCAGTACTTC.